The text below deals with one TCR beta chain. Its specificity is not known. This sample stems from a study of cytomegalovirus exposure and HLA in healthy donors. Primers for the PCR totalled 60 Vbeta and 13 Jbeta. Assay: immunoSEQ multiplex PCR; the TCRdb copy retains only in-frame clones and omits some. The sample comprises under 55,000 clones, 73% of which are singletons, and roughly 3% rests with the top ten. V gave up 6 bases and J gave up 9 bases; unmatched junction bases: 10. Germline values: CDR1 MNHEY, CDR2 SVGAGI. CDR3 length: 14 residues. Findings of the study overall: It is likely that the observed cluster of highly shared sequence variants was a sequencing artifact.

The chain combines TRBV6-5 with TRBJ2-1, with 8 bases that match TRBD2. This TCR was recovered from a man in his late teens or twenties in good health and CMV-seronegative. Sequencing was carried out using PBMCs. The CDR3 sequence: CASRLAATGGEQFF. For the CDR3, the DNA is TGTGCCAGCAGACTAGCGGCCACGGGGGGTGAGCAGTTCTTC.